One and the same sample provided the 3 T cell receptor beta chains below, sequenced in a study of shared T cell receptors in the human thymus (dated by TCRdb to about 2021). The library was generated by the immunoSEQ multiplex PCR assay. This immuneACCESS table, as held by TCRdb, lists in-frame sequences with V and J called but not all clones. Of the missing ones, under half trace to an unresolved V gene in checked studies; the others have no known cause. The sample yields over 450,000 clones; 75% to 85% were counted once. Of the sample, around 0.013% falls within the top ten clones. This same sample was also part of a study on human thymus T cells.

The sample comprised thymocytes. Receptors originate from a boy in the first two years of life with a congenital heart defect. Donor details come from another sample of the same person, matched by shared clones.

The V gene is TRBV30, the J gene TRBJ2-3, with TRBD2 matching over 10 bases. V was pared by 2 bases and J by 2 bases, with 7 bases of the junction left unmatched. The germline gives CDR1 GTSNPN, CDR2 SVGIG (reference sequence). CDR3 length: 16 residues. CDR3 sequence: CAWSPALAGATDTQYF. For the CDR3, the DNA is TGTGCCTGGAGTCCCGCCCTAGCGGGAGCCACAGATACGCAGTATTTT.

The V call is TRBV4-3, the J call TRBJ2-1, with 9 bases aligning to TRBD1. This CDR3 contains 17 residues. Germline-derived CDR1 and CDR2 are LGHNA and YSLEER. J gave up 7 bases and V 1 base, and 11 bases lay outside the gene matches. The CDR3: CASSQAPCGTGWNEQFF. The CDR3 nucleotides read TGCGCCAGCAGCCAAGCCCCCTGCGGGACAGGGTGGAATGAGCAGTTCTTC.

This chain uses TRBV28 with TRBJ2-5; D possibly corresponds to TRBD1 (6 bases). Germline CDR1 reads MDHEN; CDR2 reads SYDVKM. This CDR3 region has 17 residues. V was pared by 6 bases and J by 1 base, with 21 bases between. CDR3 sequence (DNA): TGTGCCAGCAGCCTCCCCGACAGGTGCAGAATCCAAGAGACCCAGTACTTC. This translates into CASSLPDRCRIQETQYF.